This T cell receptor (beta chain) emerged from a study of identical twins. The table lists this clonotype with a few counts. What it binds is not known. Study observations and caveats: Invariant MAIT and iNKT cells could partly confound zero-insertion analyses.

TCRdb recomputed calls from the 5' RACE reads with MiXCR, one row per CDR3 protein. The table lists 100,000 to 110,000 distinct CDR3 sequences, about 5.6% of them singletons, with approximately 12% in the top ten. Trimming removed 7 bases from V and 4 bases from J, with 9 bases in between. There are 11 residues in the CDR3. CDR1 is GTSNPN and CDR2 is SVGIG in the germline V gene (reference sequence). This clonotype was obtained from a woman in her fifties or sixties in good health. The sample consisted of memory T cells sorted from blood. The J gene is TRBJ2-3, the V gene TRBV30, with a tentative D call TRBD1 (6 bases). As DNA, the CDR3 is TGTGCCTACAGGGACGCAGATACGCAGTATTTT. It yields the protein CAYRDADTQYF.